This T cell receptor (beta chain) was found in a study of shared clonotypes between healthy human individuals. The CDR3 is 15 residues long. Germline CDR1 is SGHRS and CDR2 is YFSETQ. Trimming stripped 5 bases from V and 4 bases from J, with 15 bases between. Generated by immunoSEQ multiplex PCR, the TCRdb table keeps only in-frame clones and is missing some. The table records approximately 320,000 clones, around 67% of them present only once. Source material: memory CD4+ T cells sorted from blood. Specified subset: CD45RA-negative fraction. The clonotype was recovered from a man aged 25-45 years in good health. The rearrangement uses TRBV5-1 and TRBJ1-4; D gene unclear. CDR3 region: CASRNTDGYNEKLFF. The CDR3 region has the DNA TGCGCCAGCAGAAATACGGACGGATATAATGAAAAACTGTTTTTT. Supplemented by reference TRBV5-1 and TRBJ1-4, the full variable domain reads KAGVTQTPRYLIKTRGQQVTLSCSPISGHRSVSWYQQTPGQGLQFLFEYFSETQRNKGNFPGRFSGRQFSNSRSEMNVSTLELGDSALYLCASRNTDGYNEKLFFGSGTQLSVL.